These 8 T cell receptor beta chains were all obtained from the same sample, sequenced in a study of tumor-infiltrating lymphocytes in primary liver carcinoma. Investigators took RNA and DNA out together from 20-30 mg of unsorted bulk tissue. TCR beta cDNA was made from 500 ng total RNA with a constant-region primer. Sequencing libraries for TCR beta derived from three nested multiplex PCR rounds that used slightly modified ARM-PCR. Use of TRBV1-TRBV30 forward primers with a C-beta reverse primer characterized the first two PCR rounds, which lasted around 11 cycles each. Via MiXCR, TCRdb re-called the multiplex PCR reads, giving one row per CDR3 protein. The sample holds roughly 120,000 distinct CDR3 sequences; around 70% are singletons and the top ten take 8.1%. Specimen: tumor-adjacent normal liver tissue. Receptors were obtained from a woman aged 60 to 75 with primary liver carcinoma and hepatitis B virus infection.

The chain recombines TRBV11-2 with TRBJ2-3; D is uncertain. Trimming shortened V by 5 bases and J by 15 bases, and 18 bases separated the two germline ends. The CDR3 length is 12 residues. Germline CDR1 and CDR2: SGHAT and FQNNGV. CDR3 sequence reads: CASSPSADTRYF. The DNA of the CDR3 is TGTGCCAGCAGCCCCTCGGCGGATACGCGTTATTTT.

This clonotype was picked up a small number of times. The V and J genes are TRBV28 and TRBJ2-1; 10 nucleotides align to TRBD2. The J segment lost 9 bases and the V segment lost 4 bases, leaving 9 bases of the junction unmatched. Germline V gene data show CDR1 as MDHEN and CDR2 as SYDVKM. The CDR3 has 15 residues. The CDR3 DNA is TGTGCCAGCAGTTCTATCCTAGCGGGAGCTAGTGAGCAGTTCTTC. Encoded protein: CASSSILAGASEQFF.

Note on this clonotype: A much larger clone differs from this one at a single base, so this may be a read error. V usage is TRBV7-9 and J usage is TRBJ2-7; TRBD1 matches at 8 bases. Unmatched junction bases numbered 4, after V lost 8 bases and J lost 1 base. Germline assignment: CDR1 SEHNR and CDR2 FQNEAQ (reference sequence). The CDR3 has 13 amino acids. The DNA of the CDR3 is TGTGCCAGCGGGACAGGCAAATCCTACGAGCAGTACTTC. This sequence encodes CASGTGKSYEQYF. The variable domain in full, completed from reference TRBV7-9 and TRBJ2-7, reads DTGVSQNPRHKITKRGQNVTFRCDPISEHNRLYWYRQTLGQGPEFLTYFQNEAQLEKSRLLSDRFSAERPKGSFSTLEIQRTEQGDSAMYLCASGTGKSYEQYFGPGTRLTVT.

Turning to this clonotype: Mismatch with germline at one junction end may stem from a read error. This rearrangement joins TRBV28 to TRBJ2-1; 7 bases map to TRBD2. Germline CDR1 MDHEN, CDR2 SYDVKM. CDR3 length: 15 amino acids. The CDR3 nucleotides are TGTGCCTGCAGTCCGCGGGAGTCGCCCTACAATGAGCAGTTCTTC. Translated, it gives CACSPRESPYNEQFF.

Concerning this clonotype itself: The CDR3 does not close with the conserved phenylalanine or tryptophan, likely indicating a read error. The chain is built from TRBV7-9 and TRBJ1-2; no clear D gene. The CDR3 has 12 amino acids. Trimming left V 4 bases short and J 7 bases short, with 10 bases between. The V gene's germline CDR1 is SEHNR and CDR2 FQNEAQ (reference sequence). The CDR3 loop reads CASSSNLCGYTS. The CDR3 DNA reads TGTGCCAGCAGCTCAAACCTTTGTGGCTACACCTCC.

The V and J genes are TRBV19 and TRBJ2-1; possibly TRBD1 for D (6 bases). V was pared by 3 bases and J by 10 bases, with 19 bases between. Germline CDR1 is LNHDA and CDR2 is SQIVND (reference sequence). The CDR3 covers 15 residues. This CDR3 reads CASSISTGWYIEQFF. The CDR3 nucleotides are TGTGCCAGTAGTATCTCAACAGGGTGGTATATCGAGCAGTTCTTC.

This clonotype was counted once. At one end the junction does not follow the germline gene, possibly because of a read error. The rearrangement uses TRBV7-8 and TRBJ2-6, with D tentatively TRBD1 (5 bases). The CDR3 covers 14 residues. CDR1 is SGHVS, CDR2 FQNEAQ, per germline. DNA of the CDR3: TGTGTCAGCAGCTTAACCTCTGGGGCCAACGTCATGACTTTC. Amino acids: CVSSLTSGANVMTF. Full variable domain (outside the CDR3, taken from reference TRBV7-8 and TRBJ2-6): GAGVSQSPRYKVAKRGQDVALRCDPISGHVSLFWYQQALGQGPEFLTYFQNEAQLDKSGLPSDRFFAERPEGSVSTLKIQRTQQEDSAVYLCVSSLTSGANVMTFGAGSRLTVL.

Worth noting for this clonotype: Given a much more abundant clone one base away, this may be a read error. The chain couples TRBV5-4 to TRBJ2-5; no reliable D call. Germline V gene data show CDR1 as SGHNT and CDR2 as YYREEE (reference sequence). There are 13 residues in the CDR3. V lost 4 bases, J lost 3 bases, and 10 bases lay in between. In DNA form, the CDR3 reads TGTGCCAGCAGCCAAGACGGTGAAGAGACCCAGTACTTC. It yields the protein CASSQDGEETQYF.